Sequencing of this T cell receptor (beta chain) was carried out in a study of T cell changes during pregnancy in multiple sclerosis. Profiled with immunoSEQ multiplex PCR; TCRdb holds only in-frame clones, not every one. The sample includes around 36,000 clones, around 90% seen only once; the top ten take 1.2%. V lost 4 bases and J 6 bases, leaving 18 bases between the germline ends. The germline V gene encodes CDR1 MDHEN and CDR2 SYDVKM. This CDR3 contains 15 residues. This clone has a handful of counts. The receptor was isolated from a female donor with multiple sclerosis, enrolled in a pregnancy study. The sequencing here drew on peripheral blood, taken before pregnancy. The chain carries TRBV28 and TRBJ1-2; weak D call: TRBD1 (5 bases). CDR3 sequence (DNA): TGTGCCAGCAGTTCCCACCCCGGGGGGGTTGATGGCTACACCTTC. As protein: CASSSHPGGVDGYTF.